The 29 T cell receptor beta chains reported below all come from one sample, sequenced in a study of T cell responses to AZD1222 COVID-19 vaccine. Generated by immunoSEQ multiplex PCR, the TCRdb table keeps only in-frame clones and is missing some. The sample holds some 130,000 clones, around 93% seen once. Sequencing used peripheral blood, obtained on day 0 of AZD1222 vaccination. The receptors come from an adult in good health.

V is TRBV14 and J is TRBJ2-3; 7 nucleotides line up with TRBD1. The V and J ends lost 4 bases and 0 bases, in that order; junction bases with no gene match: 13. This CDR3 comprises 18 residues. CDR1 and CDR2 (germline): SGHDN, FVKESK. CDR3 sequence reads: CASSPTHRGPLSTDTQYF. CDR3 nucleotides: TGTGCCAGCAGCCCAACGCACAGGGGTCCCCTCAGCACAGATACGCAGTATTTT.

The chain combines TRBV7-9 with TRBJ1-5; 9 bases fit TRBD1. The CDR3 sequence is 15 residues long. J was trimmed by 4 bases and V by 8 bases; bases with no gene match: 9. Germline V gene lookup returns CDR1 SEHNR and CDR2 FQNEAQ (reference sequence). The CDR3 here is CASPRDRATNQPQHF. DNA for the CDR3: TGTGCCAGCCCCCGGGACAGGGCTACAAATCAGCCCCAGCATTTT.

J is TRBJ2-7 and V is TRBV4-1, with D possibly TRBD1 on 5 matching bases. Germline V gives CDR1 MGHRA, CDR2 YSYEKL. This CDR3 region has 15 residues. V was trimmed by 1 base and J by 2 bases, leaving 12 bases between them. In DNA form, the CDR3 reads TGCGCCAGCAGCCAAGTCGCCAGGGAAACCTACGAGCAGTACTTC. It specifies CASSQVARETYEQYF.

This chain links TRBV11-2 with TRBJ2-6; D is undetermined. Trimming left V 5 bases short and J 2 bases short, with 10 bases between. This CDR3 is 15 amino acids long. Germline V gene sequence: CDR1 SGHAT, CDR2 FQNNGV. DNA of the CDR3: TGTGCCAGCAGCCCCCCCTTCGCTGGGGCCAACGTCCTGACTTTC. It specifies CASSPPFAGANVLTF.

V is TRBV28 and J is TRBJ1-1; D remains unclear. Germline lookup yields CDR1 MDHEN and CDR2 SYDVKM. Trimming pared 8 bases from V and 0 bases from J, leaving 10 bases between. The CDR3 consists of 13 residues. DNA for the CDR3: TGTGCCAGCGGAATGAACATGAACACTGAAGCTTTCTTT. It yields the protein CASGMNMNTEAFF.

This sequence joins TRBV4-2 and TRBJ1-5; D may be TRBD1 (6 bases). Trimming took 1 base from V and 4 from J, leaving 23 bases between them. The CDR3 is made up of 19 amino acids. Germline CDR1 and CDR2: LGHNA and YNFKEQ. CDR3 sequence: CASSQVPRGGESLNQPQHF. The CDR3 DNA reads as TGTGCCAGCAGCCAAGTGCCAAGGGGGGGAGAGTCCCTTAATCAGCCCCAGCATTTT.

The rearrangement uses TRBV3-1 (or the pseudogene TRBV3-2) and TRBJ1-1; tentatively, D is TRBD1 (5 bases). Trimming took 1 base from V and 0 from J, leaving 15 bases between them. CDR3 length: 17 residues. Germline V gene lookup returns CDR1 LGHDT and CDR2 YNNKEL (reference sequence). The CDR3 is CASSQGQGTFMNTEAFF. CDR3 DNA sequence: TGTGCCAGCAGCCAAGGGCAGGGAACTTTCATGAACACTGAAGCTTTCTTT.

This CDR3 is CASSLSGGLAGGNEQFF. The CDR3 DNA is TGTGCCAGCAGCCTCTCCGGAGGACTAGCGGGAGGGAATGAGCAGTTCTTC. The chain recombines TRBV7-9 with TRBJ2-1; 15 bases are shared with TRBD2. The CDR3 runs 17 residues. J lost 7 bases, V lost 5 bases, and 9 bases had no gene match. Germline V gene sequence: CDR1 SEHNR, CDR2 FQNEAQ (reference sequence).

The chain joins TRBV9 to TRBJ1-6, with D uncertain. V dropped 0 bases and J dropped 10 bases, with 11 bases sitting between them. Germline CDR1 is SGDLS and CDR2 is YYNGEE. The CDR3 extends over 14 amino acids. The CDR3 here is CASSVATATSPLHF. The CDR3 DNA follows: TGTGCCAGCAGCGTAGCCACGGCGACCTCACCCCTCCACTTT.

The chain couples TRBV7-9 to TRBJ1-3; D remains ambiguous. The V and J ends lost 5 bases and 3 bases respectively, with 14 bases between them. The germline V gene has CDR1 SEHNR and CDR2 FQNEAQ (reference sequence). This CDR3 is built from 15 residues. In DNA, the CDR3 is TGTGCCAGCAGCAGAGACTTCGCGGGTGGAAACACCATATATTTT. Translated: CASSRDFAGGNTIYF.

The V call is TRBV27, the J call TRBJ2-2; D is possibly TRBD1 or TRBD2 (6 bases each). Deletions cut 3 bases from V and 6 bases from J, with 11 bases between. CDR3 size: 14 residues. CDR1 and CDR2 (germline): MNHEY, SMNVEV (reference sequence). The CDR3 coding sequence is TGTGCCAGCAGTTTGCTGGGGGGCGCCGGGGAGCTGTTTTTT. Translated: CASSLLGGAGELFF.

The V gene is TRBV5-4, the J gene TRBJ2-5, with TRBD2 matching 8 bases. CDR1 and CDR2 (germline): SGHNT, YYREEE (reference sequence). The CDR3 sequence is 16 residues long. V dropped 0 bases and J dropped 4; count of bases not matched to a gene: 8. The CDR3 here is CASSLATGGALETQYF. CDR3 bases: TGTGCCAGCAGCTTGGCAACCGGGGGGGCCCTAGAGACCCAGTACTTC.

V is TRBV19 and J is TRBJ1-6; D unclear. The CDR3 length is 17 residues. Germline V CDR1 and CDR2: LNHDA, SQIVND (reference sequence). The V end lost 3 bases, the J end lost 0 bases, and 12 bases lay between the germline ends. CDR3 sequence (DNA): TGTGCCAGTAGTATTTTCGGCCTCCTCTCCTATAATTCACCCCTCCACTTT. Protein product: CASSIFGLLSYNSPLHF. Drawing the rest from reference TRBV19 and TRBJ1-6, the complete variable domain is DGGITQSPKYLFRKEGQNVTLSCEQNLNHDAMYWYRQDPGQGLRLIYYSQIVNDFQKGDIAEGYSVSREKKESFPLTVTSAQKNPTAFYLCASSIFGLLSYNSPLHFGNGTRLTVT.

The rearrangement uses TRBV7-2 and TRBJ2-7; weak D call: TRBD1 (6 bases). Germline values: CDR1 SGHTA, CDR2 FQGNSA. Trimming cost V 4 bases and J 0 bases, with 19 bases left between them. CDR3 length equals 17 residues. DNA of the CDR3: TGTGCCAGCAGCTCTTATACCGCTGGACAGTTCTCCTACGAGCAGTACTTC. It translates to CASSSYTAGQFSYEQYF.

This chain uses TRBV6-2 or TRBV6-3 with TRBJ2-2; weak D call: TRBD1 (5 bases). CDR1 is MNHEY, CDR2 SVGEGT, per germline. The CDR3 runs to 16 residues. The ends were cut back, 5 bases at V and 0 bases at J, with 13 bases in the middle. The CDR3 sequence: CASSRPQGANTGELFF. The CDR3, as DNA: TGTGCCAGCAGTCGACCCCAGGGCGCGAACACCGGGGAGCTGTTTTTT.

The chain carries TRBV7-9 and TRBJ2-2, with 10 bases matching TRBD1. The CDR3 extends over 14 amino acids. Germline trimming cut 5 bases from V and 5 bases from J; bases unmatched to any gene: 2. From germline, CDR1 is SEHNR and CDR2 FQNEAQ (reference sequence). The CDR3 region is CASSGQGGTGELFF. The CDR3 DNA follows: TGTGCCAGCAGCGGACAGGGGGGGACCGGGGAGCTGTTTTTT.

The rearrangement uses TRBV18 and TRBJ2-7, with 8 positions matching TRBD1. There are 15 residues in the CDR3. V lost 1 base, J lost 2 bases, and 4 bases stayed unmatched. CDR1 KGHSH and CDR2 LQKENI come from the germline V gene. The CDR3 sequence is CASSPRQGSTYEQYF. Here the CDR3 DNA reads TGTGCCAGCTCACCACGACAGGGGTCAACCTACGAGCAGTACTTC.

The CDR3 loop reads CASSGAGGKETQYF. CDR3 sequence (DNA): TGTGCCAGCAGTGGGGCGGGGGGGAAAGAGACCCAGTACTTC. V and J are TRBV2 and TRBJ2-5; TRBD2 agrees at 9 bases. The germline CDR1 and CDR2 sequences are SNHLY and FYNNEI. V trimming: 4 bases; J trimming: 3 bases; junction bases outside the gene matches: 3. The CDR3 sequence is 14 residues long.

This sequence joins TRBV24-1 and TRBJ2-3; D unclear. CDR1 KGHDR and CDR2 SFDVKD come from the germline V gene. V lost 4 bases, J lost 3 bases, and 7 bases lay in between. The CDR3 covers 13 residues. CDR3 residues: CATSDPVTDTQYF. The CDR3 nucleotides read TGTGCCACCAGTGACCCAGTGACAGATACGCAGTATTTT.

This rearrangement joins TRBV6-5 to TRBJ2-3, with unresolved D. Germline V gene data show CDR1 as MNHEY and CDR2 as SVGAGI. The CDR3 contains 13 residues. V was cut by 2 bases and J by 4 bases, with 7 bases left in between. The CDR3 DNA reads TGTGCCAGCAGTTACAGGGTCCCAGATACGCAGTATTTT. Its translation is CASSYRVPDTQYF.

Only one count was recorded for this clone. The chain combines TRBV28 with TRBJ1-6; D might be TRBD1 (5 bases). V shed 4 bases and J shed 0 bases, with 16 bases lying between them. Germline-derived CDR1 and CDR2 are MDHEN and SYDVKM. The CDR3 length is 18 residues. The DNA for the CDR3 is TGTGCCAGCAGTTCCGCAGGGCAGCTGAGCTCCTATAATTCACCCCTCCACTTT. This translates into CASSSAGQLSSYNSPLHF.

The rearrangement uses TRBV10-3 and TRBJ2-1; D not resolved. The CDR3 consists of 12 residues. From germline, CDR1 is ENHRY and CDR2 SYGVKD. Trimming took 7 bases from V and 6 from J, leaving 10 bases between them. The CDR3 nucleotides are TGTGCCATCATTTCAGGTTCCAATGAGCAGTTCTTC. It codes for CAIISGSNEQFF.

This sequence joins TRBV2 and TRBJ1-5; the D gene is possibly TRBD1 (5 bases). CDR1 and CDR2 from the germline V gene are SNHLY and FYNNEI. Trimming shortened V by 1 base and J by 14 bases, and 15 bases separated the two germline ends. There are 13 residues in the CDR3. CDR3 in DNA: TGTGCCAGCAGTGAAGAGGGGCCGGGCTCGGAGCATTTT. Translating gives CASSEEGPGSEHF.

The CDR3 here is CASSLSRGYTF. CDR3 DNA sequence: TGTGCCAGCAGTTTATCCCGGGGCTACACCTTC. V is TRBV12-3 or TRBV12-4 and J is TRBJ1-2; D is undetermined. V shed 2 bases and J shed 8 bases, with 6 bases lying between them. The CDR3 consists of 11 residues.

The J gene is TRBJ1-2, the V gene TRBV27, with 7 bases that match TRBD1. The V gene end was trimmed by 7 bases and the J gene end by 9 bases; junction bases not matched to a gene: 14. This CDR3 is 14 amino acids long. Germline V gene data show CDR1 as MNHEY and CDR2 as SMNVEV (reference sequence). CDR3 residues: CASKPTGTEVRYTF. The CDR3 DNA follows: TGTGCCAGCAAACCGACAGGGACTGAGGTACGCTACACCTTC.

This sequence joins TRBV6-5 and TRBJ1-3; D unresolved. The CDR3 is made up of 15 amino acids. Germline CDR1 MNHEY, CDR2 SVGAGI. The ends were cut back, 0 bases at V and 3 bases at J, with 9 bases in the middle. The DNA for the CDR3 is TGTGCCAGCAGTTACTCGATTTTCGATGGAAACACCATATATTTT. It yields the protein CASSYSIFDGNTIYF.

The chain joins TRBV29-1 to TRBJ2-7; the D call may be TRBD1 or TRBD2 (5 bases each). The CDR3 has 12 residues. Germline CDR1 and CDR2: SQVTM and ANQGSEA. Trimming took off 5 bases at V and 2 bases at J, with 10 bases between the two ends. The CDR3 nucleotides read TGCAGCGTTAATCGGGGACCCTACGAGCAGTACTTC. This codes for CSVNRGPYEQYF.

This clone came up a few times. The chain carries TRBV18 and TRBJ2-2; 10 bases agree with TRBD1. The CDR3 has 15 residues. V gave up 3 bases and J gave up 5 bases; unmatched junction bases: 3. CDR1 KGHSH and CDR2 LQKENI come from the germline V gene. In nucleotides, the CDR3 is TGTGCCAGCTCACCCCGGGGACAGGGGACCGGGGAGCTGTTTTTT. Translated, it gives CASSPRGQGTGELFF.

This chain links TRBV5-1 with TRBJ2-1; D possibly corresponds to TRBD1 (5 bases). The CDR3 runs to 13 residues. Germline V CDR1 and CDR2: SGHRS, YFSETQ. The ends were cut back, 3 bases at V and 8 bases at J, with 12 bases in the middle. In nucleotides, the CDR3 is TGCGCCAGCAGCTCGACAGAAAGATATGAGCAGTTCTTC. The encoded protein is CASSSTERYEQFF.